The 10 T cell receptor beta chains in this list originate from one sample, sequenced in a study of radiotherapy plus CTLA-4 blockade in lung cancer. Clones were read by immunoSEQ multiplex PCR, and TCRdb kept only the in-frame ones, dropping some. The sample has 85,000 to 100,000 clones, approximately 79% seen once. The sequencing used peripheral blood, collected from a patient treated with radiotherapy plus ipilimumab. The receptors derive from a human donor with non-small cell lung cancer that progressed on radiotherapy plus ipilimumab.

The chain joins TRBV7-9 to TRBJ1-1; 10 bases agree with TRBD1. After removal of 5 bases from V and 4 bases from J, the junction contained 10 bases not matched to a gene. This CDR3 region has 16 residues. CDR1 and CDR2 from the germline V gene are SEHNR and FQNEAQ (reference sequence). The CDR3 nucleotides are TGTGCCAGCAGCCCACGACAGGGGGCGGGCGCCACTGAAGCTTTCTTT. Amino acids: CASSPRQGAGATEAFF.

The J gene is TRBJ1-1, the V gene TRBV11-2; 8 bases align to TRBD1. The CDR3 has 15 residues. Trimming removed 5 bases from V and 4 bases from J; junction bases left unmatched: 9. The V gene's germline CDR1 is SGHAT and CDR2 FQNNGV. The CDR3, as DNA: TGTGCCAGCAGCACCCGGACAGGGTCGGGCACTGAAGCTTTCTTT. As protein: CASSTRTGSGTEAFF.

CDR3 sequence reads: CSALDSSYEQYF. The CDR3 DNA follows: TGCAGCGCCCTCGACAGCTCCTACGAGCAGTACTTC. V usage is TRBV29-1 and J usage is TRBJ2-7; tentative D call: TRBD1 (5 bases). The CDR3 consists of 12 residues. Germline V gene lookup returns CDR1 SQVTM and CDR2 ANQGSEA. Trimming cost V 7 bases and J 0 bases, with 10 bases left between them.

The CDR3 nucleotides are TGTGCCAGCAGCAAAGGCATCACAGGGGGCTGTGGAAACACCATATATTTT. It is translated as CASSKGITGGCGNTIYF. The chain has TRBV21-1 and TRBJ1-3; the tabulated D call, TRBD1, remains unverified against the DNA. TRBV21-1 is tagged as a pseudogene. CDR3 length equals 17 residues.

V gene TRBV7-2 combines with J gene TRBJ2-7, with 8 bases identical to TRBD1. Germline V CDR1 and CDR2: SGHTA, FQGNSA. The V segment lost 3 bases and the J segment 7 bases; nucleotides outside the gene matches: 5. CDR3 length: 13 amino acids. Here the CDR3 DNA reads TGTGCCAGCAGCTTGGGACAGGCTAGGGAGCAGTACTTC. Its protein product is CASSLGQAREQYF.

This chain joins TRBV19 and TRBJ2-7; no definite D call. The CDR3 is made up of 14 amino acids. With 3 bases removed from V and 4 bases from J, the gap between germline ends came to 13 bases. Germline CDR1 reads LNHDA; CDR2 reads SQIVND (reference sequence). Here the CDR3 DNA reads TGTGCCAGTAGTATCGGCGGCGGTACGTACGAGCAGTACTTC. The encoded protein is CASSIGGGTYEQYF.

The chain joins TRBV28 to TRBJ2-3; D perhaps matches TRBD2 (5 bases). V gave up 11 bases and J gave up 4 bases, with 19 bases separating them. The V gene's germline CDR1 is MDHEN and CDR2 SYDVKM. This CDR3 has 14 residues. CDR3 sequence reads: CASGVPLGADTQYF. CDR3 DNA sequence: TGTGCCTCCGGCGTGCCCCTCGGGGCAGATACGCAGTATTTT.

This chain joins TRBV27 and TRBJ2-4; 8 bases fit TRBD2. CDR3 length: 17 residues. V lost 3 bases to trimming and J lost 1 base; unmatched junction nucleotides: 8. Germline CDR1 MNHEY, CDR2 SMNVEV (reference sequence). The CDR3 protein is CASSFSGRGLAKNIQYF. The CDR3 region has the DNA TGTGCCAGCAGTTTCAGCGGGAGAGGGTTGGCCAAAAACATTCAGTACTTC.

This clone was seen ten or more times. This chain connects TRBV5-4 to TRBJ1-6; D unresolved. V was cut by 0 bases and J by 3 bases, with 1 base left in between. Per the germline V gene, CDR1 is SGHNT and CDR2 is YYREEE (reference sequence). The CDR3 covers 13 residues. CDR3 in DNA: TGTGCCAGCAGCTTGGACTATAATTCACCCCTCCACTTT. As protein: CASSLDYNSPLHF.

There are a few counts of this clone. The chain carries TRBV6-1 and TRBJ2-1; 12 bases line up with TRBD2. This CDR3 contains 15 residues. Per the germline V gene, CDR1 is MNHNS and CDR2 is SASEGT. The V and J ends lost 2 bases and 4 bases, in that order; junction bases with no gene match: 0. The CDR3 reads CASSELAGGYNEQFF. The CDR3 bases are TGTGCCAGCAGTGAACTAGCGGGAGGGTACAATGAGCAGTTCTTC.